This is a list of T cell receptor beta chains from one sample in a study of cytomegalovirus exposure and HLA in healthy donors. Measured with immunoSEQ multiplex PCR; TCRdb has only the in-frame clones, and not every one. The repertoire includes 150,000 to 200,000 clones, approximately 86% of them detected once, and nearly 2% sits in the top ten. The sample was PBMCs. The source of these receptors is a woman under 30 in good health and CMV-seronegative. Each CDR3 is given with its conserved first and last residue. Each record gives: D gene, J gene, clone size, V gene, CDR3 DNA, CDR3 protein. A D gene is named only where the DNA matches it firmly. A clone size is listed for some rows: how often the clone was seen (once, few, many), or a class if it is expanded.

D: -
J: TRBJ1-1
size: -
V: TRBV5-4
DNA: TGTGCCAGCAGCCAACAGAACACTGAAGCTTTCTTT
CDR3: CASSQQNTEAFF

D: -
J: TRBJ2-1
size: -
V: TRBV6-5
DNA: TGTGCCAGCAGTTACTCGAGCGGTTCTAAGCAGTTCTTC
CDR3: CASSYSSGSKQFF

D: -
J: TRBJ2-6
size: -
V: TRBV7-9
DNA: TGTGCCAGCAGCTTAGTTGGCAGGGCAAGGGGGGCCAACGTCCTGACTTTC
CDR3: CASSLVGRARGANVLTF

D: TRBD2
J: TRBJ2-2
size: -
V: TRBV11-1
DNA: TGTGCCAGCAGCTTACTTGGACTAGCGGCCACCGGGGAGCTGTTTTTT
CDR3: CASSLLGLAATGELFF

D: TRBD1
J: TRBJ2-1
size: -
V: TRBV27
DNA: TGTGCCAGCAGTTCGAGGACAGGGGTAGGACCTTACAATGAGCAGTTCTTC
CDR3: CASSSRTGVGPYNEQFF

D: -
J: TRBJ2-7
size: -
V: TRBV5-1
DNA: TGCGCCAGCAGCTTGGGACAGAATAACGAGCAGTACTTC
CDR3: CASSLGQNNEQYF

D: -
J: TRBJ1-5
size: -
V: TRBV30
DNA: TGTGCCTGGAGCCCTCAGGGCAATCAGCCCCAGCATTTT
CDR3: CAWSPQGNQPQHF

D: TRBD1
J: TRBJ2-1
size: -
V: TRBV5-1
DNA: TGCGCCAGCAGCTATATTACAGGGGATTACAATGAGCAGTTCTTC
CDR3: CASSYITGDYNEQFF

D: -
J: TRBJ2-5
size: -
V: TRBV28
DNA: TGTGCCAGCAGTTTGGCCAGCGACGTTCAAGAGACCCAGTACTTC
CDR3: CASSLASDVQETQYF

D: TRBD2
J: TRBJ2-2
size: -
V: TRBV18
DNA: TGTGCCAGCTCACCACGAGGGACTAGCGGGAGGGCCGACACCGGGGAGCTGTTTTTT
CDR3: CASSPRGTSGRADTGELFF

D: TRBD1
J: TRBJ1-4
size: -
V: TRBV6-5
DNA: TGTGCCAGCAGTTACCGACAGGGGAACGGAAAACTGTTTTTT
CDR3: CASSYRQGNGKLFF

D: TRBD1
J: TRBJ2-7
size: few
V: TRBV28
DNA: TGTGCCAGCAGACCCCAGGGGGATAACTCCTACGAGCAGTACTTC
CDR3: CASRPQGDNSYEQYF

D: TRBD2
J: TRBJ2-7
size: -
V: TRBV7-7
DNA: TGTGCTAGCAATGTCCGGACTAGCGGGATTGACGAGCAGTACTTC
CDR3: CASNVRTSGIDEQYF

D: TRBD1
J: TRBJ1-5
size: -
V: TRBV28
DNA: TGTGCCAGCGACCCCCCCCGGCCGGGACAGGGTCTAAATCAGCCCCAGCATTTT
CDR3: CASDPPRPGQGLNQPQHF

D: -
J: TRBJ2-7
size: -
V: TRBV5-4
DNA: TGTGCCAGCAGCTTCGGCGGCTACGAGCAGTACTTC
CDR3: CASSFGGYEQYF

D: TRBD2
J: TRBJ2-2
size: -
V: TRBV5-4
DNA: TGTGCCAGCAGCTTGGATTCGGGAGGAAACACCGGGGAGCTGTTTTTT
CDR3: CASSLDSGGNTGELFF

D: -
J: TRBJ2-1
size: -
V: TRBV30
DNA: TGTGCCTGGAGTGTAGGACAACCCTACAATGAGCAGTTCTTC
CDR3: CAWSVGQPYNEQFF

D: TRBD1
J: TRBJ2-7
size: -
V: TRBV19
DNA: TGTGCCAGTAGATCGGCAGGGGGCTCCTACGAGCAGTACTTC
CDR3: CASRSAGGSYEQYF

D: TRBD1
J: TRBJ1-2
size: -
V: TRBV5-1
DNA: TGCGCCAGCAGCTCGGGACAGGGGAACGATGGCTACACCTTC
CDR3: CASSSGQGNDGYTF

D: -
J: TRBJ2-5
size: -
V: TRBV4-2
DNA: TGTGCCAGCAGCGCAGGGCCCCCGGCCGGGCAGTACTTC
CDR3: CASSAGPPAGQYF

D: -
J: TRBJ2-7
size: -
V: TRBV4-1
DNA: TGCGCCAGCAGCCGCTCAGGGATCCCATCTGGCGAGCAGTACTTC
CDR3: CASSRSGIPSGEQYF

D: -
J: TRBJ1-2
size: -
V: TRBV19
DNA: TGTGCCAGTAGTATAGGAACCCGGGGATTGGGTAACTATGGCTACACCTTC
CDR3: CASSIGTRGLGNYGYTF

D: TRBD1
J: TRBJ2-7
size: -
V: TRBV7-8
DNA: TGTGCCAGCAGCTCAAAGGCACAGGGGGCGCCCGAGCAGTACTTC
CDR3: CASSSKAQGAPEQYF

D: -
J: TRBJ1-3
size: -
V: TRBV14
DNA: TGTGCCAGCAGCCAAGCAGGTGGAAACACCATATATTTT
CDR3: CASSQAGGNTIYF

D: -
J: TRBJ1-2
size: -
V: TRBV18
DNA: TGTGCCAGCTCACAGACAGAGAACTATGGCTACACCTTC
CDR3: CASSQTENYGYTF

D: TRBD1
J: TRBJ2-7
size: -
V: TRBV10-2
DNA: TGCGCCAGCAGGAGACAGGGTTCCTACGAGCAGTACTTC
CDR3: CASRRQGSYEQYF

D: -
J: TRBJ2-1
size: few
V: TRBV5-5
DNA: TGTGCCAGCAGCTTGGCCGGTGAGCAGTTCTTC
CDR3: CASSLAGEQFF

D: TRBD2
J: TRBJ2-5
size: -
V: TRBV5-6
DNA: TGTGCCAGCAGCTTTGAAGGACTAGGAGTTGAGACCCAGTACTTC
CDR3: CASSFEGLGVETQYF

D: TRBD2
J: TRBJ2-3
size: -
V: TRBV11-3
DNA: TGTGCCAGCAGCTTAGGGGGGCGGGGGGGCACAGATACGCAGTATTTT
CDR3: CASSLGGRGGTDTQYF

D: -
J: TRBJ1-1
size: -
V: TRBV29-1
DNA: TGCAGCGTCGGACATCATTCGGGGGGATCCATCAACACTGAAGCTTTCTTT
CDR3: CSVGHHSGGSINTEAFF

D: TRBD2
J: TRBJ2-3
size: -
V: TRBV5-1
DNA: TGCGCCAGCAGCCCTCGGGACTACCAGTTATGGGATACGCAGTATTTT
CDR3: CASSPRDYQLWDTQYF

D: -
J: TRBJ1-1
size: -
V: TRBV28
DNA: TGTGCCAGCACTCCCCTTTTGGGGTGGCGGGTGAACACTGAAGCTTTCTTT
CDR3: CASTPLLGWRVNTEAFF

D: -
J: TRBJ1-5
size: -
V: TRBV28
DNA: TGTGCCAGCAGTTCCGACGGAACTGACAGTAGCAATCAGCCCCAGCATTTT
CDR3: CASSSDGTDSSNQPQHF

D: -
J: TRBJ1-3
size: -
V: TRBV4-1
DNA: TGCGCCAGCAGCCAGAATATCGGGAAACTACCTGGAAACACCATATATTTT
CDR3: CASSQNIGKLPGNTIYF

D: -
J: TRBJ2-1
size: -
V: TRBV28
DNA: TGTGCCAGCAGAGTACAGGGGGGGTCCTACAATGAGCAGTTCTTC
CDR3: CASRVQGGSYNEQFF

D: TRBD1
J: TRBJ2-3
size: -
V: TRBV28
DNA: TGTGCCAGCACCCGCTTACAGGGGGCAAGCACAGATACGCAGTATTTT
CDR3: CASTRLQGASTDTQYF

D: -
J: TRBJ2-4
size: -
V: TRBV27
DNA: TGTGCCAGCAGTTCCTTCGCTGGGGGCGGACTAGCCAAAAACATTCAGTACTTC
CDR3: CASSSFAGGGLAKNIQYF

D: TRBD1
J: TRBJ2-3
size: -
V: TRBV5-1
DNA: TGCGCCAGCAGCTTGGAACAGGGGGTAACAGATACGCAGTATTTT
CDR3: CASSLEQGVTDTQYF

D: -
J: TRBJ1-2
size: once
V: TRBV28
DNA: TGTGCCACAACGTGGGAGGGGCCGAACTATGGCTACACCTTC
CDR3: CATTWEGPNYGYTF

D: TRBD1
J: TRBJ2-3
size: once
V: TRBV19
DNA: TGTGCCAGTAGTATCGGGACAGGGGCGATAGGTACGCAGTATTTT
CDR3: CASSIGTGAIGTQYF

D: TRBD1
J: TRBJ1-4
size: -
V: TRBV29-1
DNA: TGCAGCGTGGGACAGGGGGCGGGAATGGCAACTAATGAAAAACTGTTTTTT
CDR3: CSVGQGAGMATNEKLFF

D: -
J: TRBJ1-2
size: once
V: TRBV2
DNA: TGTGCCAGCAGCACCGGGTATGGCTACACCTTC
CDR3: CASSTGYGYTF

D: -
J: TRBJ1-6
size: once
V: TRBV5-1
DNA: TGCGCCAGCAGAAACCCAGGGGATAATTCACCCCTCCACTTT
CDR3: CASRNPGDNSPLHF

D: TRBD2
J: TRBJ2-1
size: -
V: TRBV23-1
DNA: TGCGCCAGCAGTCAAGCCGGGGGGGGCAAGGGTGAGCAGTTCTTC
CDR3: CASSQAGGGKGEQFF

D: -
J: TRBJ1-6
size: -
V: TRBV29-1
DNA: TGCATCGGAACAGGGATGGAGTCACCCCTCCACTTT
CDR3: CIGTGMESPLHF

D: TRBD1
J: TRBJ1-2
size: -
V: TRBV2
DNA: TGTGCCAGTAGGGACAGGGTTATCTATGGCTACACCTTC
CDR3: CASRDRVIYGYTF

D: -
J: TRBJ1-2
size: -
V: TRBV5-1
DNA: TGCGCCAGCAGCCCAGGGGATGGGGACTATGGCTACACCTTC
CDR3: CASSPGDGDYGYTF

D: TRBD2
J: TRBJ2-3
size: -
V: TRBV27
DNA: TGTGCCAGCAGTTTATTAGGGACTAGCGGTACTAGCACAGATACGCAGTATTTT
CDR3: CASSLLGTSGTSTDTQYF

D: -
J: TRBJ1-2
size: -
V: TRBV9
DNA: TGTGCCAGCAGCGTAGAGTTGGGGGGGTTTTATGGCTACACCTTC
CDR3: CASSVELGGFYGYTF

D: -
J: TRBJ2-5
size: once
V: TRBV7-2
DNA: TGTGCCAGCAGCTGGGGACTGGGCGGTAGGGGAGAGACCCAGTACTTC
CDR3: CASSWGLGGRGETQYF

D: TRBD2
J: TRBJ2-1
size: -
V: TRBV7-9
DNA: TGTGCCAGCAGCTTAGAGTTAGGTAGCGGGAGAGATAATGAGCAGTTCTTC
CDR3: CASSLELGSGRDNEQFF

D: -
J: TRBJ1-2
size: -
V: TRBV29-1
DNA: TGCAGCGTTGAAGATCCTCAGGGGAACTATGGCTACACCTTC
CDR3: CSVEDPQGNYGYTF

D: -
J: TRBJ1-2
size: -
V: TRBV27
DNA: TGTGCCAGCAGCAACAGAGCAACCTTAGCTAACTATGGCTACACCTTC
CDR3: CASSNRATLANYGYTF

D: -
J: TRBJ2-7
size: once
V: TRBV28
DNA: TGTGCCAGCAGCTCGACAGGACCCTACGAGCAGTACTTC
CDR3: CASSSTGPYEQYF

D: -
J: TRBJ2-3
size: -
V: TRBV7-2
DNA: TGTGCCAGCAGCTTACGGTCGGGTAGGGGAGATACGCAGTATTTT
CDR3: CASSLRSGRGDTQYF

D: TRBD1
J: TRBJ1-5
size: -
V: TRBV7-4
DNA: TGTGCCAGCAGCTTAGAGACAGGGACTCAGCCCCAGCATTTT
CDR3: CASSLETGTQPQHF

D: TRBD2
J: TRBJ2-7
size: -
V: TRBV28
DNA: TGTGCCAGCAGTATTACTAGCGGGAGGAGCTACGAGCAGTACTTC
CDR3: CASSITSGRSYEQYF

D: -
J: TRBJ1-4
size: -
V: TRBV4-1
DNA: TGCGCCAGCAGCCAACCCGTCGCCGCCCGAGGGCTGTTTTTT
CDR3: CASSQPVAARGLFF

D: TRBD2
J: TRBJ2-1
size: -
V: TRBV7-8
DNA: TGTGCCAGCAGCTTAGGGACCGGGACTAAGACCTACAATGAGCAGTTCTTC
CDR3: CASSLGTGTKTYNEQFF

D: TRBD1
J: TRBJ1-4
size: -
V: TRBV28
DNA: TGTGCCAGCAGTTTGCTACAGGGGGCAACTAATGAAAAACTGTTTTTT
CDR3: CASSLLQGATNEKLFF